This TCR beta chain was sequenced for a study of post-analysis software for immune sequencing data. This CDR3 has 14 amino acids. Germline V gene lookup returns CDR1 SGDLS and CDR2 YYNGEE. This clonotype has only one observation. Its antigen is unidentified. The junction differs from germline at one of its ends, possibly a read error. Sequencing libraries made from TCR beta cDNA carried unique molecular identifiers. TCRdb redid the calling of the PCR reads with MiXCR, one entry per CDR3 protein. Of roughly 800,000 distinct CDR3 sequences detected, 25% to 30% appear once; the ten largest clones hold more than 0.55%. Notes on the study in general: Roughly 5 TRBV segments (TRBV5-6, TRBV5-1 and TRBV20-1 among them) occurred more frequently in patients than in controls.

The clonotype comes from a girl under 18 with multiple sclerosis. The chain joins TRBV9 to TRBJ2-4; D uncertain. The sequenced sample was blood. The CDR3 coding sequence is TGTGTCAGCAGCCCCGCTGCGGCCAAAAACATTCAGTACTTC. It encodes CVSSPAAAKNIQYF.